Listed below are T cell receptor beta chains from one sample, sequenced in a study of blood T cell repertoires in COVID-19. Only in-frame clones appear in the TCRdb table, and some are missing; sequencing was by immunoSEQ multiplex PCR. The sample consists of about 160,000 clones, approximately 77% of them appearing once. The specimen was peripheral blood. All receptors derive from a woman older than 75 with active or convalescent COVID-19. Each CDR3 is given with its conserved first and last residue. Fields, in order: D gene, J gene, V gene, CDR3 protein, CDR3 DNA. The D gene is left open where the match is weak.

>NA|TRBJ1-2|TRBV6-1
CASSEAGGGTGYTF
TGTGCCAGCAGTGAAGCTGGGGGGGGAACAGGCTACACCTTC
>TRBD1|TRBJ2-1|TRBV11-1
CASSLGTGGVYEQFF
TGTGCCAGCAGCTTAGGGACAGGGGGCGTCTATGAGCAGTTCTTC
>TRBD1|TRBJ1-6|TRBV30
CACTNRGGNSPLHF
TGTGCCTGCACCAACAGGGGTGGAAATTCACCCCTCCACTTT
>NA|TRBJ1-2|TRBV10-3
CAIFGDGPLDYGYTF
TGTGCCATCTTCGGGGATGGGCCCTTAGACTATGGCTACACCTTC
>TRBD2|TRBJ2-1|TRBV4-1
CASSQILAGAPHEQFF
TGCGCCAGCAGCCAAATTCTAGCGGGAGCCCCCCATGAGCAGTTCTTC
>TRBD2|TRBJ2-5|TRBV12-5
CASGLYGGAGTQYF
TGTGCTAGTGGTTTGTACGGGGGGGCTGGGACCCAGTACTTC
>TRBD2|TRBJ2-5|TRBV29-1
CSVGSGSQTQYF
TGCAGCGTTGGGAGCGGGAGTCAGACCCAGTACTTC
>NA|TRBJ2-1|TRBV5-6
CASLPRAGVVGNEQFF
TGTGCCAGCCTCCCCCGAGCGGGCGTCGTTGGAAATGAGCAGTTCTTC
>NA|TRBJ1-5|TRBV15
CATSIGGGYQPQHF
TGTGCCACCAGCATCGGGGGGGGATATCAGCCCCAGCATTTT
>NA|TRBJ2-5|TRBV29-1
CSVKGAGMETQYF
TGCAGCGTGAAAGGGGCAGGGATGGAGACCCAGTACTTC
>TRBD1|TRBJ2-2|TRBV7-9
CASRTTGGTGELFF
TGTGCCAGCAGGACGACAGGGGGGACCGGGGAGCTGTTTTTT
>TRBD2|TRBJ2-1|TRBV5-1
CASSLVSTSVNEQFF
TGCGCCAGCAGCTTGGTATCGACTAGCGTCAATGAGCAGTTCTTC
>TRBD2|TRBJ2-2|TRBV5-1
CASRPGTRNTGELFF
TGCGCCAGCAGGCCCGGGACTAGGAACACCGGGGAGCTGTTTTTT
>NA|TRBJ1-5|TRBV19
CASSGGANQPQHF
TGTGCCAGTAGTGGGGGGGCGAATCAGCCCCAGCATTTT
>NA|TRBJ2-1|TRBV4-2
CASSQSGSLYNEQFF
TGTGCCAGCAGCCAAAGTGGGAGTTTGTACAATGAGCAGTTCTTC